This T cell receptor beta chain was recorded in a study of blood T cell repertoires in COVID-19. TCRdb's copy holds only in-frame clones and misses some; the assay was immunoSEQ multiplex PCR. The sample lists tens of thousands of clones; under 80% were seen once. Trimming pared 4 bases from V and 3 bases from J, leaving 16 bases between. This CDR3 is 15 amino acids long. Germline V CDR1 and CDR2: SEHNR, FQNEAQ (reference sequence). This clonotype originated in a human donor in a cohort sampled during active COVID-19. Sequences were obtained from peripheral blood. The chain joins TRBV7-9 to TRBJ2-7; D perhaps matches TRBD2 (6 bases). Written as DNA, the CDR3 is TGTGCCAGCAGCTCTGCCGGGAGCAACGTCTACGAGCAGTACTTC. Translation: CASSSAGSNVYEQYF.